These T cell receptor beta chains were read from a single sample in a study of OX40 agonist ivuxolimab in advanced cancers. Using immunoSEQ multiplex PCR, the repertoire was profiled, and TCRdb retains in-frame clones only, with some absent. The sample holds roughly 49,000 clones, about 80% seen once. Sequencing was performed on CD4+ or CD8+ T cells sorted from blood, taken in a trial of the OX40 agonist ivuxolimab. The source of these receptors is an adult with an advanced solid tumor such as melanoma, head and neck, liver or kidney cancer. The CDR3 runs from the conserved cysteine through the conserved F or W. Fields, in order: V gene, D gene, J gene, CDR3 protein. A D gene is named only where the DNA matches it firmly.

v_call: TRBV5-1
d_call: NA
j_call: TRBJ2-1
cdr3_aa: CASSQLVGGADEQFF

v_call: TRBV4-1
d_call: NA
j_call: TRBJ1-1
cdr3_aa: CASSPGRGGTEAFF

v_call: TRBV4-3
d_call: NA
j_call: TRBJ2-1
cdr3_aa: CASSQGQRGATVF

v_call: TRBV6-5
d_call: NA
j_call: TRBJ1-1
cdr3_aa: CASSQQGNTEAFF

v_call: TRBV4-3
d_call: TRBD2
j_call: TRBJ2-1
cdr3_aa: CASSQFLPRVAGGPEQFF

v_call: TRBV5-4
d_call: TRBD2
j_call: TRBJ2-1
cdr3_aa: CAGAAGGYNEQFF

v_call: TRBV7-7
d_call: TRBD2
j_call: TRBJ2-3
cdr3_aa: CASSPVGSGGADTQYF

v_call: TRBV6-5
d_call: TRBD1
j_call: TRBJ1-2
cdr3_aa: CASSEEGQLYGYTF

v_call: TRBV29-1
d_call: NA
j_call: TRBJ2-5
cdr3_aa: CSVPGANQETQYF

v_call: TRBV7-2
d_call: NA
j_call: TRBJ1-1
cdr3_aa: CASSPPWGTEAFF

v_call: TRBV4-3
d_call: TRBD1
j_call: TRBJ1-2
cdr3_aa: CASSQDRTGGYYGYTF

v_call: TRBV7-3
d_call: NA
j_call: TRBJ2-2
cdr3_aa: CASSFGGDTGELFF

v_call: TRBV6-4
d_call: TRBD2
j_call: TRBJ2-1
cdr3_aa: CASSPLGAGGLYEQFF

v_call: TRBV7-3
d_call: NA
j_call: TRBJ2-7
cdr3_aa: CASSLGGKGYEQYF

v_call: TRBV5-6
d_call: NA
j_call: TRBJ2-2
cdr3_aa: CASSFQGEGELFF

v_call: TRBV7-2
d_call: TRBD1
j_call: TRBJ2-7
cdr3_aa: CASSGTGGPYEQYF

v_call: TRBV29-1
d_call: TRBD1
j_call: TRBJ1-2
cdr3_aa: CSVEGTGGNYGYTF

v_call: TRBV5-3
d_call: NA
j_call: TRBJ1-2
cdr3_aa: CARSLSGGNYGYTF

v_call: TRBV6-5
d_call: NA
j_call: TRBJ2-1
cdr3_aa: CASSYSPPVSYNEQFF

v_call: TRBV10-2
d_call: NA
j_call: TRBJ2-3
cdr3_aa: CASRLAGTQYF

v_call: TRBV4-1
d_call: NA
j_call: TRBJ2-3
cdr3_aa: CASSQEPTARDTQYF

v_call: TRBV6-1
d_call: NA
j_call: TRBJ1-3
cdr3_aa: CASKKDRSSGNTIYF

v_call: TRBV5-1
d_call: TRBD1
j_call: TRBJ2-6
cdr3_aa: CASSAGTASGANVLTF

v_call: TRBV9
d_call: NA
j_call: TRBJ1-3
cdr3_aa: CASSVGTSRDTIYF

v_call: TRBV7-3
d_call: TRBD2
j_call: TRBJ2-7
cdr3_aa: CASSPSGGEQYF

v_call: TRBV5-1
d_call: NA
j_call: TRBJ2-2
cdr3_aa: CASSPRGGLNTGELFF

v_call: TRBV5-1
d_call: NA
j_call: TRBJ1-1
cdr3_aa: CASKGNTEAFF